This TCR beta chain was identified during a study of blood T cells in healthy people across ages. Study background: There was about one barcoded beta molecule captured by template switching per two T cells. General observations from the study: Per million T cells, TCR beta diversity dropped roughly linearly as age increased.

Then a second PCR, running about 6 to 12 cycles, was carried out with a sample-barcoded 5' primer and a J-beta primer mix. The template-switch adaptor was a 5' adaptor with 12 random nucleotides. It tagged each cDNA molecule. TCRdb recomputed calls from the 5' RACE reads with MiXCR, one row per CDR3 protein. The sample lists around 1.7 million distinct CDR3 sequences, about 28% seen once, with about 7.7% in the top ten. The germline V gene has CDR1 MDHEN and CDR2 SYDVKM. The CDR3 spans 15 residues. V gave up 1 base and J gave up 11 bases, with 15 bases separating them. The sample holds a few counts of this clonotype. The antigen is undetermined.

The chain joins TRBV28 to TRBJ1-6; tentative D call: TRBD1 (6 bases). The specimen was blood. The sequence came from a woman under 40 in good health. The DNA of the CDR3 is TGTGCCAGCAGTTTATTAATAGGGGGGGCAGCACCCCTCCACTTT. This sequence encodes CASSLLIGGAAPLHF.